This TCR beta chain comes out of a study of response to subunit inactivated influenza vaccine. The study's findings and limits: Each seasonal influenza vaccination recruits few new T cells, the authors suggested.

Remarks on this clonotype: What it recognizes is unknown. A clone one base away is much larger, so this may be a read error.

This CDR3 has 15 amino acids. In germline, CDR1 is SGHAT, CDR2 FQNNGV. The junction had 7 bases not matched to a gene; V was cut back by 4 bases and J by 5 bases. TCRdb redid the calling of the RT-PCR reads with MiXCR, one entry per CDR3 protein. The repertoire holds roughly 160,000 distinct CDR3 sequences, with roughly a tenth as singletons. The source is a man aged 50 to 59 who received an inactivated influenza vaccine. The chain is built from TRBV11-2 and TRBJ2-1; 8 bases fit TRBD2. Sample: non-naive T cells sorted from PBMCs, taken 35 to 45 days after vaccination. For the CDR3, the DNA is TGTGCCAGCAGCTCGTGGGGGACTAGAGACAATGAGCAGTTCTTC. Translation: CASSSWGTRDNEQFF.